The 7 T cell receptor beta chains below come from one sample, sequenced in a study of T cell responses to AZD1222 COVID-19 vaccine. Assay: immunoSEQ multiplex PCR; the TCRdb copy retains only in-frame clones and omits some. The sample records 100,000 to 150,000 clones, 90% being singletons. Sequenced material: peripheral blood, taken on day 0 of MenACWY control vaccination. The receptor set was obtained from an adult in good health.

The chain carries TRBV7-3 and TRBJ2-1; TRBD2 matches at 15 bases. The V gene end was trimmed by 1 base and the J gene end by 7 bases; junction bases not matched to a gene: 14. CDR3 size: 20 residues. Germline V lookup: CDR1 SGHTA, CDR2 FQGTGA. This CDR3 is CASSLKGGTSGRYFRNEQFF. CDR3 DNA: TGTGCCAGCAGCTTAAAGGGAGGGACTAGCGGGAGGTACTTTAGGAATGAGCAGTTCTTC. The variable domain in full, with the rest retrieved from reference TRBV7-3 and TRBJ2-1, is GAGVSQTPSNKVTEKGKYVELRCDPISGHTALYWYRQSLGQGPEFLIYFQGTGAADDSGLPNDRFFAVRPEGSVSTLKIQRTERGDSAVYLCASSLKGGTSGRYFRNEQFFGPGTRLTVL.

This chain uses TRBV28 with TRBJ2-7; 7 positions agree with TRBD2. CDR1 is MDHEN and CDR2 is SYDVKM in the germline V gene. J gave up 0 bases and V 10 bases, and 0 bases lay outside the gene matches. The CDR3 extends over 11 amino acids. The CDR3 DNA reads TGTGCCACGGGGGGCTCCTACGAGCAGTACGTC. It is translated as CATGGSYEQYV.

This chain uses TRBV2 with TRBJ2-1; 14 nucleotides match TRBD2. The V and J ends lost 4 bases and 4 bases, in that order; junction bases with no gene match: 6. The CDR3 runs to 17 residues. The germline CDR1 and CDR2 sequences are SNHLY and FYNNEI. The CDR3 DNA is TGTGCCAGCAGTGGGACTAGCGGGGGGACAAAATACAATGAGCAGTTCTTC. This encodes CASSGTSGGTKYNEQFF.

The rearrangement uses TRBV24-1 and TRBJ1-2; D call uncertain. This CDR3 spans 14 amino acids. Germline-derived CDR1 and CDR2 are KGHDR and SFDVKD. With 4 bases removed from V and 1 base from J, the gap between germline ends came to 9 bases. CDR3 DNA sequence: TGTGCCACCAGTGAACCCGACCATAACTATGGCTACACCTTC. Protein product: CATSEPDHNYGYTF.

The V and J genes are TRBV3-1 (or the pseudogene TRBV3-2) and TRBJ2-3; 12 bases match TRBD2. The CDR3 contains 17 residues. Looked up from germline, CDR1 is LGHDT and CDR2 is YNNKEL (reference sequence). Trimming removed 2 bases from V and 2 bases from J; junction bases left unmatched: 5. This CDR3 is CASSQLAGGSLTDTQYF. For the CDR3, the DNA is TGTGCCAGCAGCCAACTAGCGGGGGGGTCGCTCACAGATACGCAGTATTTT.

The chain is built from TRBV5-4 and TRBJ2-1, with TRBD1 identical over 10 bases. With 2 bases clipped from V and 6 bases from J, the junction kept 5 bases outside the gene matches. The CDR3 has 15 residues. The V gene's germline CDR1 is SGHNT and CDR2 YYREEE (reference sequence). The CDR3 loop reads CASSFGTGVGNEQFF. DNA of the CDR3: TGTGCCAGCAGCTTCGGGACAGGGGTAGGCAATGAGCAGTTCTTC.

The rearrangement uses TRBV19 and TRBJ1-2, with 9 bases aligning to TRBD1. The CDR3 length is 12 residues. The germline V gene has CDR1 LNHDA and CDR2 SQIVND (reference sequence). The V gene end was trimmed by 10 bases and the J gene end by 5 bases; junction bases not matched to a gene: 5. Written as DNA, the CDR3 is TGTGCCACTAACAGGGGGCCTTATGGCTACACCTTC. Residues: CATNRGPYGYTF. Full variable domain (remainder filled in from reference TRBV19 and TRBJ1-2): DGGITQSPKYLFRKEGQNVTLSCEQNLNHDAMYWYRQDPGQGLRLIYYSQIVNDFQKGDIAEGYSVSREKKESFPLTVTSAQKNPTAFYLCATNRGPYGYTFGSGTRLTVV.